This T cell receptor beta chain stems from a study of T cell responses to AZD1222 COVID-19 vaccine. For the study at large: Recipients boosted at about 4 weeks or about 12 weeks are pooled.

Here immunoSEQ multiplex PCR was the method, and the copy in TCRdb shows in-frame clones only, minus some. The table has under 150,000 clones, more than 70% seen once. Findings and caveats of the study: Elevations in Spike-specific TCR breadth and depth followed administration of two AZD1222 doses.

Germline V gene data show CDR1 as SGHTA and CDR2 as FQGNSA. This CDR3 is 12 amino acids long. The V and J ends lost 6 bases and 7 bases respectively, with 12 bases between them. On this clone itself: The target antigen is unknown.

The chain uses TRBV7-2 and TRBJ1-1, with D tentatively TRBD1 (5 bases). The source material was peripheral blood, sampled on day 0 of AZD1222 vaccination. The TCR was taken from an adult in good health. The CDR3 region is CASRFRDGEAFF. The CDR3 bases are TGTGCCAGCAGGTTCCGGGACGGTGAAGCTTTCTTT.